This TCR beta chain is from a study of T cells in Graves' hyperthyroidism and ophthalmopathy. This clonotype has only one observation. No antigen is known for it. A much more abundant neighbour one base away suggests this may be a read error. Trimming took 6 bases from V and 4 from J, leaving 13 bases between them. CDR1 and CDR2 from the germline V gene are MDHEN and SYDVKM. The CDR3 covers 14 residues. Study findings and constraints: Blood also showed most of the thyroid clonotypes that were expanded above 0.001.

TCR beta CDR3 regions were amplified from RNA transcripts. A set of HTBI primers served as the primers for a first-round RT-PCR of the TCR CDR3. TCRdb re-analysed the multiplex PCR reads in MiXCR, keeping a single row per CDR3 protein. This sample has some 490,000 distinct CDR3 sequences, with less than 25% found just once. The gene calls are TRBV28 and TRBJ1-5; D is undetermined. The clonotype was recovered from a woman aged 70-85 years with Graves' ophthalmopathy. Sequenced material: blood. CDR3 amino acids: CASSPYNINQPQHF. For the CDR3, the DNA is TGTGCCAGCAGCCCATACAATATTAATCAGCCCCAGCATTTT.